This paragraph reports one T cell receptor beta chain. Antigen: not known. This sample was taken from a study of T cell responses to AZD1222 COVID-19 vaccine. Study-level results: The donor cohort was predominantly white British with a female majority, and clonal diversity may have been underestimated.

The method was immunoSEQ multiplex PCR; TCRdb's version includes in-frame clones alone and lacks a portion of them. The repertoire consists of roughly 140,000 clones, with 89% occurring once and the leading ten covering approximately 4.5%. The V gene end was trimmed by 0 bases and the J gene end by 9 bases; junction bases not matched to a gene: 8. Germline V gene lookup returns CDR1 KGHSH and CDR2 LQKENI. The CDR3 totals 16 residues. The receptor comes from an adult in good health. The sample here was peripheral blood, taken on day 0 of AZD1222 vaccination. The gene calls are TRBV18 and TRBJ1-6, with TRBD1 identical over 7 bases. CDR3 sequence reads: CASSPPLGQGGSPLHF. The CDR3 nucleotides are TGTGCCAGCTCACCACCCCTTGGTCAGGGGGGTTCACCCCTCCACTTT. The entire variable domain, with the rest obtained from reference TRBV18 and TRBJ1-6, is as follows: NAGVMQNPRHLVRRRGQEARLRCSPMKGHSHVYWYRQLPEEGLKFMVYLQKENIIDESGMPKERFSAEFPKEGPSILRIQQVVRGDSAAYFCASSPPLGQGGSPLHFGNGTRLTVT.